This TCR beta chain was captured by sequencing in a study of Ad26.COV2.S vaccination and SARS-CoV-2 variants. Treatment specified: about 20 received Ad26.COV2.S at low or high dose, single or two shots; 5 received placebo; per-sample allocation not given. Sampling was performed 63 days after the first vaccine or placebo injection. V trimming: 0 bases; J trimming: 5 bases; junction bases outside the gene matches: 2. The CDR3 has 14 amino acids. CDR1 SGHNT and CDR2 YYREEE come from the germline V gene (reference sequence). The assay was immunoSEQ multiplex PCR, and TCRdb's table has in-frame clones only and misses some. The data contain 300,000 to 350,000 clones, 88% of them seen just once; the ten biggest clones take up around 6.4%.

The receptor's source is a person aged 18 to 59 who received the Ad26.COV2.S COVID-19 vaccine or a placebo. The chain couples TRBV5-4 to TRBJ1-1; 9 bases are a match to TRBD1. Specimen: peripheral blood, collected in a trial of Ad26.COV2.S vaccine versus placebo. The CDR3 region is CASSLGQGGTEAFF. DNA of the CDR3: TGTGCCAGCAGCTTGGGACAGGGGGGGACTGAAGCTTTCTTT.